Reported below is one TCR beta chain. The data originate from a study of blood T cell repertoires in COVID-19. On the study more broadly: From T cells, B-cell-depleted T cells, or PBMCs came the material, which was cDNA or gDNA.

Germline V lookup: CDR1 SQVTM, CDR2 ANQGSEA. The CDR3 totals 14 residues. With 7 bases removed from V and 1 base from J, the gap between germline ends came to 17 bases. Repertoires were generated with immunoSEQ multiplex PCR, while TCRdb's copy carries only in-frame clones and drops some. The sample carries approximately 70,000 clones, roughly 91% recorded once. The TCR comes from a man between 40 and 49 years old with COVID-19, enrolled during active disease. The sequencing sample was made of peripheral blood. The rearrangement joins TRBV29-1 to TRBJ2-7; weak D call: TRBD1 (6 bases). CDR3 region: CSAASGTQSYEQYF. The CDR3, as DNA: TGCAGCGCCGCTTCCGGGACACAATCCTACGAGCAGTACTTC.